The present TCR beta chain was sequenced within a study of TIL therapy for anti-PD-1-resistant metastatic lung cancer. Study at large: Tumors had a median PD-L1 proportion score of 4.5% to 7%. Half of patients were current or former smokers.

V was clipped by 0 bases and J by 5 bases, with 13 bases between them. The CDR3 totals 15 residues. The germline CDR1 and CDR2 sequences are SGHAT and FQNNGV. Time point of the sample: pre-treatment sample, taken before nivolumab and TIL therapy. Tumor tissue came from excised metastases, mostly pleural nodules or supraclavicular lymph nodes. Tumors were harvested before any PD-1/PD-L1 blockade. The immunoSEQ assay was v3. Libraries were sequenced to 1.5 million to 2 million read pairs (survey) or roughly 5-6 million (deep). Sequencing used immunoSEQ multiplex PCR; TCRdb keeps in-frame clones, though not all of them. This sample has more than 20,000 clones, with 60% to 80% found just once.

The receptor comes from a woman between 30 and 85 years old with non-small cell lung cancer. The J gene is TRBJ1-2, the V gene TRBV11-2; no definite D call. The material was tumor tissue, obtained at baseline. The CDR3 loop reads CASSLDRSLVYGYTF. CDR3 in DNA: TGTGCCAGCAGCTTAGATCGGTCACTCGTATATGGCTACACCTTC.